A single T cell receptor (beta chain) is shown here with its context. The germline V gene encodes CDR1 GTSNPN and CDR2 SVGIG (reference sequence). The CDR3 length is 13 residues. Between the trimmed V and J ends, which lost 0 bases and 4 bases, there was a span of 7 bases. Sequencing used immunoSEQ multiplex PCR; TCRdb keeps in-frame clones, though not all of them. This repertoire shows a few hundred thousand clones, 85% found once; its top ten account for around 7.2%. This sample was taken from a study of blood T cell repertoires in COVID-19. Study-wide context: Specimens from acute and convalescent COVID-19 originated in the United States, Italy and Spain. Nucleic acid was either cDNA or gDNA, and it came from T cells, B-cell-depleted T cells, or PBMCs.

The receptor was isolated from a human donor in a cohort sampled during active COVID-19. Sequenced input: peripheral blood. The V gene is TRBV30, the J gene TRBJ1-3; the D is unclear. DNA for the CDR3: TGTGCCTGGAGTGTACTGAAAGGAAACACCATATATTTT. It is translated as CAWSVLKGNTIYF.